Below, 4 T cell receptor beta chains from the same sample are listed, as sequenced in a study of spatial heterogeneity in lung cancer (dated by TCRdb to between 2018 and 2020). The research as a whole found: The number of expanded intratumoral alpha and beta TCRs correlated with the tumor nonsynonymous mutation count.

The time point label on this specimen signifies: sample taken at primary tumor resection. Receptors were amplified or captured by 5' RACE. The sequencer was a NextSeq 500. TCRdb reprocessed the public reads (quality trimming at Q25 with fastp, clone calling with MiXCR) and kept in-frame beta chains. Entries that share a CDR3 protein sequence are merged under the most common genes and DNA. This sample holds 15,000 or so distinct CDR3 sequences; 4.7% were observed only once. The ten largest account for about 17% of the sample. What these receptors recognize is not known. The sequenced sample was lung tumor tissue, obtained at surgery. The source of these receptors is a female donor with early-stage non-small cell lung cancer.

The sample holds a few counts of this clonotype. This beta chain is a stray sequence in a library constructed for alpha chains; its clone size is not meaningful. The chain is built from TRBV4-1 and TRBJ2-3; perhaps TRBD2 as D (5 bases). Trimming took 4 bases from V and 6 from J, leaving 17 bases between them. The CDR3 totals 15 residues. Germline lookup yields CDR1 MGHRA and CDR2 YSYEKL. The CDR3 DNA reads as TGCGCCAGCAGCCGGACTCCCATCTCCTTGGATACGCAGTATTTT. Protein sequence: CASSRTPISLDTQYF.

Many counts were recorded for this clonotype. Within a library made for alpha chains, this beta chain is off target, and its count is uninformative. The gene calls are TRBV12-3 or TRBV12-4 and TRBJ2-5; 9 nucleotides match TRBD1. V was pared by 6 bases and J by 5 bases, with 7 bases of the junction left unmatched. This CDR3 comprises 14 residues. CDR3 residues: CASSPGQGSETQYF. For the CDR3, the DNA is TGTGCCAGCAGCCCGGGACAGGGTAGTGAGACCCAGTACTTC.

This clonotype was recorded many times. Because this beta chain is a stray read in a library intended to capture alpha chains, its abundance should not be given much weight. The rearrangement joins TRBV6-1 to TRBJ1-1; D ambiguous. Trimming removed 2 bases from V and 1 base from J, with 5 bases in between. The CDR3 consists of 13 residues. The germline V gene encodes CDR1 MNHNS and CDR2 SASEGT. CDR3 residues: CASSEQPNTEAFF. The CDR3 nucleotides are TGTGCCAGCAGTGAACAGCCGAACACTGAAGCTTTCTTT.

In its sample, this clonotype was seen many times. Within a library made for alpha chains, this beta chain is off target, and its count is uninformative. The V call is TRBV5-1, the J call TRBJ2-2; 7 bases are shared with TRBD1. The germline CDR1 and CDR2 sequences are SGHRS and YFSETQ. Germline trimming cut 5 bases from V and 4 bases from J; bases unmatched to any gene: 2. The CDR3 is made up of 13 amino acids. Here the CDR3 reads CASRGTATGELFF. The CDR3 DNA reads as TGCGCCAGCAGGGGGACAGCCACCGGGGAGCTGTTTTTT.